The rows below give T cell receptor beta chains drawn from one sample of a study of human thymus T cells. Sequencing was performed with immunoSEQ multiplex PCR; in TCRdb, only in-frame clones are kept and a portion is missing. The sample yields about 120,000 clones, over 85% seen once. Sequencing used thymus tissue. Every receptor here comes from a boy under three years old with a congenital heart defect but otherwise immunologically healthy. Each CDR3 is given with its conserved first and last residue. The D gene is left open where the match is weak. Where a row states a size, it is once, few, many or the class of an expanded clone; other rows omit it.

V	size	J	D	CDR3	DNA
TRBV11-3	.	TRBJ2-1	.	CASSLDRGTYNEQFF	TGTGCCAGCAGCTTAGACAGGGGCACTTACAATGAGCAGTTCTTC
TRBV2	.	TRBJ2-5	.	CASLHPPRDWNQETQYF	TGTGCCAGCCTTCATCCCCCCCGGGACTGGAATCAAGAGACCCAGTACTTC
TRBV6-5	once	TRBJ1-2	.	CASSHPGVPNYGYTF	TGTGCCAGCAGTCACCCGGGGGTCCCCAACTATGGCTACACCTTC
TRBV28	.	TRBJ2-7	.	CASQARGYYEQYF	TGTGCCAGCCAGGCTCGGGGATACTACGAGCAGTACTTC
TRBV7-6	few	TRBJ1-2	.	CASSLEPFYGYTF	TGTGCCAGCAGCTTAGAGCCCTTCTATGGCTACACCTTC
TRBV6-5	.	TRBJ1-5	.	CAASTTASRNQPQHF	TGTGCCGCCTCGACGACAGCGAGCCGCAATCAGCCCCAGCATTTT
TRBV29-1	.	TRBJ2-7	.	CSVETGTSYEQYF	TGCAGCGTTGAGACCGGGACCTCCTACGAGCAGTACTTC
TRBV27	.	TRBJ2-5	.	CASRRKARFQETQYF	TGTGCCAGCAGACGAAAGGCTAGGTTCCAAGAGACCCAGTACTTC
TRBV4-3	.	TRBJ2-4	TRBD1	CASSQDRQGMVKNIQYF	TGCGCCAGCAGCCAAGACCGACAGGGTATGGTCAAAAACATTCAGTACTTC
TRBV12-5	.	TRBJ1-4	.	CASGLGAASPCNEKLFF	TGTGCTAGTGGTTTGGGGGCAGCTAGTCCCTGCAATGAAAAACTGTTTTTT
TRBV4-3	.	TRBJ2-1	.	CASSQGGQTTSYNEQFF	TGCGCCAGCAGCCAAGGGGGCCAAACAACCTCCTACAATGAGCAGTTCTTC
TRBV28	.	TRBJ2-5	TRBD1	CASSWDRYQETQYF	TGTGCCAGCAGCTGGGACAGGTACCAAGAGACCCAGTACTTC
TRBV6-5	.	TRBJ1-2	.	CASSGEWPGSPYTF	TGTGCCAGCAGTGGCGAGTGGCCCGGGAGTCCCTACACCTTC
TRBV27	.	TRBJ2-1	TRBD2	CASSFRLAGREQFF	TGTGCCAGCAGTTTTCGACTAGCGGGAAGGGAGCAGTTCTTC
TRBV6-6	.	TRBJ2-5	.	CASSYSREDQETQYF	TGTGCCAGCAGTTACTCGAGGGAGGACCAAGAGACCCAGTACTTC
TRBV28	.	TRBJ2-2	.	CASSLNSQDSGYTGELFF	TGTGCCAGCAGTTTAAATTCCCAGGATAGTGGCTACACCGGGGAGCTGTTTTTT
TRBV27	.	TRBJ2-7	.	CASSPDSDEQYF	TGTGCCAGCAGCCCGGACTCTGACGAGCAGTACTTC
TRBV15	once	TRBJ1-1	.	CATSRGTLGRGNTEAFF	TGTGCCACCAGCAGAGGGACCCTAGGCAGGGGCAACACTGAAGCTTTCTTT
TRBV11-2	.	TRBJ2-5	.	CASTAAGFIETQYF	TGTGCCAGCACCGCCGCAGGGTTTATAGAGACCCAGTACTTC
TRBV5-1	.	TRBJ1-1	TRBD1	CASSLWDRGLNTEAFF	TGCGCCAGCAGCTTGTGGGACAGGGGTTTGAACACTGAAGCTTTCTTT
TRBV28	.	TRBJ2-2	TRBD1	CASSLPYGGQGDTGELFF	TGTGCCAGCAGTCTACCTTATGGGGGACAGGGAGACACCGGGGAGCTGTTTTTT
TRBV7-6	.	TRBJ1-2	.	CASSPRGSYGYTF	TGTGCCAGCAGCCCTCGGGGCTCCTATGGCTACACCTTC
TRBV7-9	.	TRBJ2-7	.	CASSLASRVRGEQYF	TGTGCCAGCAGCTTAGCTTCTCGGGTCCGGGGCGAGCAGTACTTC
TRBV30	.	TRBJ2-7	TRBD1	CALKDRGIHEQYF	TGTGCCTTGAAGGACAGGGGTATCCACGAGCAGTACTTC
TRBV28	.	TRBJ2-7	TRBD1	CASSLYSTGASYEQYF	TGTGCCAGCAGTTTATATTCGACAGGGGCCTCCTACGAGCAGTACTTC